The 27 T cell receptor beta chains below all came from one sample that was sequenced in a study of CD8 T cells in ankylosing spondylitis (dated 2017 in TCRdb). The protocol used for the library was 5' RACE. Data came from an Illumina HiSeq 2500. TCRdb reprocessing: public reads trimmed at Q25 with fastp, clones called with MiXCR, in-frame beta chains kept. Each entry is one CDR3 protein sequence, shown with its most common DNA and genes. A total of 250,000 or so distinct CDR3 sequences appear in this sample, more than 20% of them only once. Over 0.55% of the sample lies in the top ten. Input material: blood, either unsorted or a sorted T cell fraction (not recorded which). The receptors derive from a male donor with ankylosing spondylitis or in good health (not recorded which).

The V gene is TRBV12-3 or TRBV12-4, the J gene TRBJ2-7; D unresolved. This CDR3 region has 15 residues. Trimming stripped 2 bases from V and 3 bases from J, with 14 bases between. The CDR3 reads CASSLKGRSNYEQYF. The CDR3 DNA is TGTGCCAGCAGTTTAAAAGGCAGGTCTAACTACGAGCAGTACTTC.

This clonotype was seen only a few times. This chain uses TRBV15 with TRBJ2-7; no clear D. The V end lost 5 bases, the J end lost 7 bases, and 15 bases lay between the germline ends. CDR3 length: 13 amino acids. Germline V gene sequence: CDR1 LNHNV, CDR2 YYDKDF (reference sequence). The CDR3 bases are TGTGCCACCAGCTCATTATGGGAAGGGGAGCAGTACTTC. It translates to CATSSLWEGEQYF. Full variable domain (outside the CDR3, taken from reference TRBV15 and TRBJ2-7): DAMVIQNPRYQVTQFGKPVTLSCSQTLNHNVMYWYQQKSSQAPKLLFHYYDKDFNNEADTPDNFQSRRPNTSFCFLDIRSPGLGDTAMYLCATSSLWEGEQYFGPGTRLTVT.

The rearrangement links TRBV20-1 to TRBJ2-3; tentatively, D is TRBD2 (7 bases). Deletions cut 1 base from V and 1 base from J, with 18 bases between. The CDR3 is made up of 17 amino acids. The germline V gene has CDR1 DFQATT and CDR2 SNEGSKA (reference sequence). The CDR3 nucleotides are TGCAGTGCTAGAGTGACCGCGGGGGCCGGGGGCACAGATACGCAGTATTTT. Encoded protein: CSARVTAGAGGTDTQYF.

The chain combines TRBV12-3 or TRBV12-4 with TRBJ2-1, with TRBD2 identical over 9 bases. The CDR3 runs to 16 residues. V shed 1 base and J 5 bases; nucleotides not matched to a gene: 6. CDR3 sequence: CASSLDAGGYNNEQFF. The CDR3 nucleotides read TGTGCCAGCAGTTTAGATGCGGGAGGGTACAACAATGAGCAGTTCTTC.

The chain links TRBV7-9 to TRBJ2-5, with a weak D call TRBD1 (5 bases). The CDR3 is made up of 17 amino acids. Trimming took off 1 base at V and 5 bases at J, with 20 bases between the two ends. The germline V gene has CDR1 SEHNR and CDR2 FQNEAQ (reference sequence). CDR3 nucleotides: TGTGCCAGCAGCTTAGAGTCAAGACAGCTAAGGAAGGAGACCCAGTACTTC. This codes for CASSLESRQLRKETQYF.

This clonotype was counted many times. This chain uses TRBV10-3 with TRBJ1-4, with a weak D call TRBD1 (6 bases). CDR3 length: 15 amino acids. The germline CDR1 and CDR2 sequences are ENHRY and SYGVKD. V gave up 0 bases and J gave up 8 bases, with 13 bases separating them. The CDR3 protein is CAISESEGVGEKLFF. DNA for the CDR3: TGTGCCATCAGTGAGTCAGAGGGGGTCGGAGAAAAACTGTTTTTT.

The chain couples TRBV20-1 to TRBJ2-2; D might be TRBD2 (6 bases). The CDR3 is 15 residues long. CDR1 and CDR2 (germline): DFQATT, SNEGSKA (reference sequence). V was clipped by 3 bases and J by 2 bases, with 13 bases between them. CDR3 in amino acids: CSARDAGRNTGELFF. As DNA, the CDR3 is TGCAGTGCTAGGGACGCGGGGCGAAACACCGGGGAGCTGTTTTTT.

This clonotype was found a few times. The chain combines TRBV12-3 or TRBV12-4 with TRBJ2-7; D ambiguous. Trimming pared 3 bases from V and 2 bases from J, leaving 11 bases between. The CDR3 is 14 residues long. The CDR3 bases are TGTGCCAGCAGTTTCCCGGGTCCCACCTACGAGCAGTACTTC. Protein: CASSFPGPTYEQYF.

CDR3 bases: TGTGCCAGCAGCTTAGTGGGAACACTCTACGAGCAGTACTTC. Amino acid sequence: CASSLVGTLYEQYF. The V gene is TRBV11-1, the J gene TRBJ2-7; D is undetermined. Deletions cut 1 base from V and 3 bases from J, with 10 bases between. CDR1 is SGHAT, CDR2 FQDESV, per germline (reference sequence). CDR3 length: 14 residues.

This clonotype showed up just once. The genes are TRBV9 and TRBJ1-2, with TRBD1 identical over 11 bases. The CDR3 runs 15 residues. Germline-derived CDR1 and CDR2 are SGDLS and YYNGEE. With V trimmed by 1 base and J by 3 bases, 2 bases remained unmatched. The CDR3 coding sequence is TGTGCCAGCAGCGTAACGGGACAGGGGGACTATGGCTACACCTTC. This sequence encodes CASSVTGQGDYGYTF. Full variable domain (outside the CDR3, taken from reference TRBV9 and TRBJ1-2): DSGVTQTPKHLITATGQRVTLRCSPRSGDLSVYWYQQSLDQGLQFLIQYYNGEERAKGNILERFSAQQFPDLHSELNLSSLELGDSALYFCASSVTGQGDYGYTFGSGTRLTVV.

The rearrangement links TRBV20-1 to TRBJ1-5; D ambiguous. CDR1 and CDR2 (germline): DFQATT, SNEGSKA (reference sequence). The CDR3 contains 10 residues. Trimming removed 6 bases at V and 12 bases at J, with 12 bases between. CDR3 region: CSATQEVQHF. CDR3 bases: TGCAGTGCGACCCAAGAGGTCCAGCATTTT.

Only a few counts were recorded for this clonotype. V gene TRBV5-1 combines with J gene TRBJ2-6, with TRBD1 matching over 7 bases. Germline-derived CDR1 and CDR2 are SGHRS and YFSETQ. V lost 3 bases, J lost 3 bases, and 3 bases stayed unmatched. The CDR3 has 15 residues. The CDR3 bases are TGCGCCAGCAGCTCCGGACAGGTTGGGGCCAACGTCCTGACTTTC. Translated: CASSSGQVGANVLTF.

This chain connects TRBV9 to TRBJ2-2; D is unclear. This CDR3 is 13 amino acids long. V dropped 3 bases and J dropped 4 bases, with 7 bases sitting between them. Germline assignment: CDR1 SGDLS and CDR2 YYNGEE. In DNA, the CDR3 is TGTGCCAGCAGCGAGACGGCCACCGGGGAGCTGTTTTTT. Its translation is CASSETATGELFF.

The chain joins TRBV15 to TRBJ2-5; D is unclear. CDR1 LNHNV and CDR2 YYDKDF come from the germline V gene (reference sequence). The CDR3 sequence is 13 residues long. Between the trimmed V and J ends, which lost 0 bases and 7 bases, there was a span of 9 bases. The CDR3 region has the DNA TGTGCCACCAGCAGAGACCGCTCTGGGACCCAGTACTTC. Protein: CATSRDRSGTQYF.

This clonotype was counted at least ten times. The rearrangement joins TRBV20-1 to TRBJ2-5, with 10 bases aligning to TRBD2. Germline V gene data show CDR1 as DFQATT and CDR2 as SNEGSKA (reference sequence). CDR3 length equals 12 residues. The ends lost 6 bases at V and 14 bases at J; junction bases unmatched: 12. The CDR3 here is CSALLAGTPPYF. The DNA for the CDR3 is TGCAGTGCGCTACTAGCGGGGACGCCCCCCTACTTC.

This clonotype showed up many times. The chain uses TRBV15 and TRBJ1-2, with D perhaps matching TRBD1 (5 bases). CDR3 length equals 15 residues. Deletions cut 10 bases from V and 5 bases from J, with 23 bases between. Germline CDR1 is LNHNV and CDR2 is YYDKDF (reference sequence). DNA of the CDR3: TGTGCCAGCCTTATGGGACTCCCCAGAGGGTATGGCTACACCTTC. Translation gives CASLMGLPRGYGYTF.

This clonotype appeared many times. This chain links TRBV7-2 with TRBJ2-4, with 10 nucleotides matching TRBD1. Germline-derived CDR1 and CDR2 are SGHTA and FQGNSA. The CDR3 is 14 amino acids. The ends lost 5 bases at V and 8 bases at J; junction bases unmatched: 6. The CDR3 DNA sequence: TGTGCCAGCAGCCCAGACAGGGGGCGATACATTCAGTACTTC. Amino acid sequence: CASSPDRGRYIQYF.

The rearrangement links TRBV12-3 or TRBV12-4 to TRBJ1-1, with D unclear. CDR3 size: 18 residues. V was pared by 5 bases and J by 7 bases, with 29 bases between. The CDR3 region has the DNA TGTGCCAGCAGTCGACCCTCGGGTGGGGTCGGAAAAACAAGTGAAGCTTTCTTT. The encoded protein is CASSRPSGGVGKTSEAFF.

The CDR3: CSSGQVENTIYF. Here the CDR3 DNA reads TGCAGTTCGGGACAGGTGGAAAACACCATATATTTT. The gene calls are TRBV20-1 and TRBJ1-3; TRBD1 matches 8 bases. V lost 8 bases, J lost 6 bases, and 6 bases stayed unmatched. The length of the CDR3 is 12 residues. Germline V gives CDR1 DFQATT, CDR2 SNEGSKA (reference sequence).

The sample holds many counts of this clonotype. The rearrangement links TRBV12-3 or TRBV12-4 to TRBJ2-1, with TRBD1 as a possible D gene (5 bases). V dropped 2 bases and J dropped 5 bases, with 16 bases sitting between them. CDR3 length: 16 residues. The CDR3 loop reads CASSLSWTRDNNEQFF. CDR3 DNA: TGTGCCAGCAGTTTATCGTGGACACGAGACAACAATGAGCAGTTCTTC.

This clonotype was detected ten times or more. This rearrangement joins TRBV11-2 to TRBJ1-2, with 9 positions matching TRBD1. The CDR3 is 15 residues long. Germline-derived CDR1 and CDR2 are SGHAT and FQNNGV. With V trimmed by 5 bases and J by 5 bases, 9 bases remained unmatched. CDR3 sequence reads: CASSGRDRELYGYTF. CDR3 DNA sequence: TGTGCCAGCAGCGGAAGGGACAGGGAACTTTATGGCTACACCTTC.

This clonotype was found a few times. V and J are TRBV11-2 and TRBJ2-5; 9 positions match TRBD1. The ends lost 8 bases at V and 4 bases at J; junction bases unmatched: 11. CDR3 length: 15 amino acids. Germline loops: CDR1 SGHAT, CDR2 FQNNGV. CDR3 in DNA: TGTGCCAGCCTGGCAAACAGGGGGCCCCCAGAGACCCAGTACTTC. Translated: CASLANRGPPETQYF.

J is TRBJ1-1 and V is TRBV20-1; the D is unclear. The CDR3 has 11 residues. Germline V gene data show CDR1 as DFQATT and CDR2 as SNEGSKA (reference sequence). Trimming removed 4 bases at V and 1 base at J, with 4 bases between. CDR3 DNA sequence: TGCAGTGCTACCGGGAACACTGAAGCTTTCTTT. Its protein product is CSATGNTEAFF.

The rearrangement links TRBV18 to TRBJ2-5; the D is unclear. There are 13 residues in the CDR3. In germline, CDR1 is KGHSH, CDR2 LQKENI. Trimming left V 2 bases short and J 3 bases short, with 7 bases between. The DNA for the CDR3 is TGTGCCAGCTCACCAGGAATCGAAGAGACCCAGTACTTC. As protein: CASSPGIEETQYF. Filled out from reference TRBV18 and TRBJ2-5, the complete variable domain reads NAGVMQNPRHLVRRRGQEARLRCSPMKGHSHVYWYRQLPEEGLKFMVYLQKENIIDESGMPKERFSAEFPKEGPSILRIQQVVRGDSAAYFCASSPGIEETQYFGPGTRLLVL.

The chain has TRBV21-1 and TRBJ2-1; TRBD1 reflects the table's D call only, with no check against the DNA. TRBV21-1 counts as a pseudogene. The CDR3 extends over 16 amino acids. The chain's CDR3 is CASTISRGTPFDEQFF. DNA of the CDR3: TGTGCCAGCACCATAAGCCGGGGGACACCTTTTGATGAGCAGTTCTTC.

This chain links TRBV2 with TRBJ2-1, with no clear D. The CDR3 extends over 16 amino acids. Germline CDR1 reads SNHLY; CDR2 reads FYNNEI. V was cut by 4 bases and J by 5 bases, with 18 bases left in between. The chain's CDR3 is CASSVGYFTVDNEQFF. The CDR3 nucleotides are TGTGCCAGCAGTGTTGGCTACTTTACGGTCGACAATGAGCAGTTCTTC. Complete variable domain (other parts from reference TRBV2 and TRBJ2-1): EPEVTQTPSHQVTQMGQEVILRCVPISNHLYFYWYRQILGQKVEFLVSFYNNEISEKSEIFDDQFSVERPDGSNFTLKIRSTKLEDSAMYFCASSVGYFTVDNEQFFGPGTRLTVL.

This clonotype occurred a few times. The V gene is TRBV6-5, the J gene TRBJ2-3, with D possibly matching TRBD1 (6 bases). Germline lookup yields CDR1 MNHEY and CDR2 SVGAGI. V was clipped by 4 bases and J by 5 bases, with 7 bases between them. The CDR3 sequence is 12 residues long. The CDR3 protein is CASSSQGDTQYF. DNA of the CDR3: TGTGCCAGCAGTTCACAGGGAGATACGCAGTATTTT.